Given below is one TCR beta chain in context. Antigen unknown. With a much larger clone just one base away, this may be a read error. The data originate from a study of type 1 regulatory T cells. General study findings and limits: Compared with non-type 1 regulatory T cells, type 1 regulatory T cells showed a more restricted TCR repertoire.

CDR1 is ENHRY and CDR2 is SYGVKD in the germline V gene. J lost 9 bases, V lost 6 bases, and 4 bases had no gene match. The CDR3 consists of 12 residues. TCRdb re-called the reads through MiXCR, storing one row per CDR3 protein. There are about 71,000 distinct CDR3 sequences in the sample; 20% to 25% occur only once, and 8.3% lies in the top ten. The source of this sequence is a human donor in good health. This chain links TRBV10-3 with TRBJ2-4; TRBD2 aligns across 8 bases. Material: cultured type 1 regulatory T (Tr1) cells, either the whole culture or a sorted fraction (not recorded which). CDR3 region: CAISRGGTIQYF. In nucleotides, the CDR3 is TGTGCCATCAGCCGGGGGGGAACCATTCAGTACTTC.